The rows below give T cell receptor beta chains drawn from one sample of a study of blood T cell repertoires in COVID-19. The protocol was immunoSEQ multiplex PCR, while the TCRdb copy is restricted to in-frame clones and leaves out a portion. The table shows around 300,000 clones, with 88% occurring only once. The sequencing sample was made of PBMCs or T cells enriched from blood (not recorded which). These receptors were collected from a woman in her forties or fifties who had recovered from COVID-19. CDR3s include the opening cysteine and the closing phenylalanine or tryptophan. The order of the fields is CDR3 protein, CDR3 DNA, D gene, J gene, V gene, clone size. The D gene is left open where the match is weak. Rows give clone size only sometimes, using once, few, many, or a class for an expanded clone.

CASRSDRTCSTNEKLFF	TGTGCCAGCAGATCTGACAGGACGTGCTCAACTAATGAAAAACTGTTTTTT	NA	TRBJ1-4	TRBV6-4	NA
CASSLQGGTDTQYF	TGTGCCAGTAGTCTACAGGGGGGCACAGATACGCAGTATTTT	TRBD1	TRBJ2-3	TRBV19	once
CASSLGWATGTEEQYF	TGTGCCAGCAGCTTAGGTTGGGCGACAGGGACGGAAGAGCAGTACTTC	TRBD1	TRBJ2-7	TRBV7-6	NA
CASSLPTSGPLDGTDTQYF	TGTGCCAGCAGCTTACCGACTAGCGGGCCCCTTGATGGCACAGATACGCAGTATTTT	TRBD2	TRBJ2-3	TRBV7-9	NA
CASSPQGLAGGPRSEQYF	TGTGCCAGCTCACCCCAAGGACTAGCGGGAGGGCCCCGGTCGGAGCAGTACTTC	TRBD2	TRBJ2-7	TRBV18	NA
CASSQERTSGSMSEQFF	TGCGCCAGCAGCCAAGAACGGACTAGCGGGAGTATGAGTGAGCAGTTCTTC	TRBD2	TRBJ2-1	TRBV4-3	NA
CASQGGFWVEQYF	TGTGCCTCTCAAGGAGGCTTCTGGGTCGAGCAGTACTTC	NA	TRBJ2-7	TRBV3-1/TRBV3-2	NA
CASRRTSGSTDTQYF	TGTGCCAGCAGAAGGACTAGCGGGAGCACAGATACGCAGTATTTT	TRBD2	TRBJ2-3	TRBV5-4	NA
CASSSGREKGSEQFF	TGTGCCAGCAGCTCGGGGCGGGAGAAAGGGAGTGAGCAGTTCTTC	TRBD2	TRBJ2-1	TRBV7-2	NA
CASTPPGVIAYEQYF	TGTGCCAGCACCCCCCCGGGGGTAATCGCCTACGAGCAGTACTTC	NA	TRBJ2-7	TRBV7-9	NA
CASSQDAASGSFYEQFF	TGCGCCAGCAGCCAAGATGCAGCTAGCGGGAGTTTCTATGAGCAGTTCTTC	TRBD2	TRBJ2-1	TRBV4-3	NA
CASSSIAGADNEQFF	TGTGCCAGCAGCTCCATAGCGGGAGCCGACAATGAGCAGTTCTTC	TRBD2	TRBJ2-1	TRBV7-3	NA
CASSQAALEATDTQYF	TGTGCCAGCAGCCAAGCGGCCCTAGAAGCTACAGATACGCAGTATTTT	NA	TRBJ2-3	TRBV3-1/TRBV3-2	once
CASSLQGGGQPQHF	TGTGCCAGCAGTCTCCAAGGGGGCGGTCAGCCCCAGCATTTT	TRBD1	TRBJ1-5	TRBV27	NA
CASSLNLDRVAFF	TGTGCCAGCAGCCTCAACCTGGACAGGGTTGCTTTCTTT	TRBD1	TRBJ1-1	TRBV11-3	NA
CASRSTHSGNTIYF	TGTGCCAGCAGATCGACACACTCTGGAAACACCATATATTTT	NA	TRBJ1-3	TRBV28	NA